Listed below are T cell receptor beta chains from one sample, sequenced in a study of blood T cell repertoires in COVID-19. TCRdb keeps only in-frame clones here, not all; method: immunoSEQ multiplex PCR. Among roughly 360,000 clones listed, roughly 80% were seen once. Sequenced: peripheral blood. The receptors were sampled from a human donor with acute or convalescent COVID-19. The donor label of this sample is uncertain. The CDR3 runs from the conserved cysteine through the conserved F or W. D genes are given only for firm matches.

v_gene: TRBV7-9; d_gene: TRBD1; CDR3aa: CASRVGAGGRNTGELFF
v_gene: TRBV9; d_gene: TRBD2; CDR3aa: CASSATLAGPYNEQFF
v_gene: TRBV4-2; d_gene: NA; CDR3aa: CASSQDQMVIQPQHF
v_gene: TRBV18; d_gene: TRBD2; CDR3aa: CASSSLGTSGTDTQYF
v_gene: TRBV14; d_gene: NA; CDR3aa: CASSSFAGLGYEQYF
v_gene: TRBV19; d_gene: NA; CDR3aa: CASRAPGGAWQPQHF
v_gene: TRBV6-5; d_gene: TRBD1; CDR3aa: CASSYRQGARGGYTF
v_gene: TRBV28; d_gene: TRBD1; CDR3aa: CASSPQGQVTSEQYF
v_gene: TRBV5-1; d_gene: NA; CDR3aa: CASSLAGSSEAFF
v_gene: TRBV4-1; d_gene: TRBD1; CDR3aa: CASSHRTGGDYGYTF
v_gene: TRBV7-9; d_gene: NA; CDR3aa: CASSLGQENTEAFF
v_gene: TRBV30; d_gene: TRBD1; CDR3aa: CAWSEQGYGGAFF
v_gene: TRBV6-5; d_gene: TRBD1; CDR3aa: CASSPQTGSYGYTF
v_gene: TRBV5-1; d_gene: NA; CDR3aa: CASSLVGGNTEAFF
v_gene: TRBV19; d_gene: NA; CDR3aa: CASSPAYGIGYTF
v_gene: TRBV3-1/TRBV3-2; d_gene: TRBD1; CDR3aa: CASILEPGQGPRARSTTEAFF
v_gene: TRBV11-2; d_gene: NA; CDR3aa: CASSLGPLGASTDTQYF
v_gene: TRBV7-2; d_gene: TRBD1; CDR3aa: CASSRTGGFLNSPLHF
v_gene: TRBV5-4; d_gene: NA; CDR3aa: CASSNTNYGYTF
v_gene: TRBV2; d_gene: NA; CDR3aa: CASSEGGDIQYF
v_gene: TRBV11-2; d_gene: NA; CDR3aa: CASGGYQETQYF
v_gene: TRBV7-8; d_gene: TRBD1; CDR3aa: CASSSPKGAINSPLHF
v_gene: TRBV6-5; d_gene: NA; CDR3aa: CASREGVQATPLHF
v_gene: TRBV28; d_gene: NA; CDR3aa: CASTGGGLSNQPQHF
v_gene: TRBV7-9; d_gene: NA; CDR3aa: CASSLAAGSGEAFF
v_gene: TRBV28; d_gene: TRBD1; CDR3aa: CASSVRPGTGEYGYTF
v_gene: TRBV7-6; d_gene: TRBD2; CDR3aa: CASSVGTTYEQYF
v_gene: TRBV18; d_gene: NA; CDR3aa: CASSPELQGTGYEQYF
v_gene: TRBV5-4; d_gene: TRBD2; CDR3aa: CASSSASGRAEQFF
v_gene: TRBV3-1/TRBV3-2; d_gene: NA; CDR3aa: CASSRTAGNEQFF
v_gene: TRBV19; d_gene: TRBD1; CDR3aa: CASKSQGVANEKLFF
v_gene: TRBV7-9; d_gene: NA; CDR3aa: CASSSTGNTIYF
v_gene: TRBV5-1; d_gene: TRBD2; CDR3aa: CASSLPGGGETQYF
v_gene: TRBV30; d_gene: TRBD1; CDR3aa: CAWRADRGVNQPQHF
v_gene: TRBV3-1/TRBV3-2; d_gene: NA; CDR3aa: CASSSRVGVASQYF
v_gene: TRBV4-1; d_gene: TRBD2; CDR3aa: CASSQGPSGGAGELFF